One sample yielded the 21 T cell receptor beta chains listed below, sequenced in a study of beta chain features in type 1 diabetes. What was sequenced were expressed TCRB transcripts, since all of the isolated RNA had been reverse transcribed. The assay was immunoSEQ multiplex PCR, and TCRdb's table has in-frame clones only and misses some. The data show about 220,000 clones, approximately 11% seen once. Sample: central memory CD4+ T cells from blood. These TCRs come from a man younger than 35 in good health.

This clone was seen a handful of times. V usage is TRBV6-1 and J usage is TRBJ2-7; D unclear. V was cut by 8 bases and J by 3 bases, with 5 bases left in between. The CDR3 sequence is 10 residues long. Germline V CDR1 and CDR2: MNHNS, SASEGT. The CDR3 DNA reads TGTGCCAGCTACCGCTACGAGCAGTACTTC. It encodes CASYRYEQYF.

This clone occurred a few times. The chain carries TRBV14 and TRBJ1-5; D is unclear. Between the trimmed V and J ends, which lost 3 bases and 0 bases, there was a span of 15 bases. The CDR3 runs to 17 residues. The germline CDR1 and CDR2 sequences are SGHDN and FVKESK. CDR3 region: CASSHAPPFYSNQPQHF. The CDR3 DNA reads TGTGCCAGCAGCCATGCCCCCCCGTTCTATAGCAATCAGCCCCAGCATTTT.

The V call is TRBV7-6, the J call TRBJ2-1; 9 bases agree with TRBD2. J was trimmed by 4 bases and V by 5 bases; bases with no gene match: 6. The germline V gene encodes CDR1 SGHVS and CDR2 FNYEAQ. The CDR3 runs to 15 residues. The CDR3 nucleotides are TGTGCCAGCAGCCCGGGGGCGGGAGGGTACAATGAGCAGTTCTTC. Its protein product is CASSPGAGGYNEQFF.

In this sample, this clone turned up a few times. The chain uses TRBV5-1 and TRBJ2-7, with D possibly being TRBD2 (6 bases). The CDR3 runs 15 residues. The germline V and J ends were trimmed by 0 bases and 3 bases, with 13 bases remaining between them. Per germline, CDR1 SGHRS and CDR2 YFSETQ. CDR3 sequence: CASSLVSGVGYEQYF. The CDR3 DNA follows: TGCGCCAGCAGCTTGGTCTCGGGAGTAGGCTACGAGCAGTACTTC.

About this clone itself: The sample has other DNA sequences that encode this CDR3 too. The chain carries TRBV20-1 and TRBJ2-1; D is unresolved. The germline gives CDR1 DFQATT, CDR2 SNEGSKA (reference sequence). The germline V and J ends were trimmed by 6 bases and 7 bases, with 10 bases remaining between them. CDR3 size: 11 residues. The CDR3 region is CSAPTRNEQFF. In nucleotides, the CDR3 is TGCAGTGCCCCCACACGGAATGAGCAGTTCTTC.

This sequence joins TRBV7-8 and TRBJ2-3; the D is unclear. The CDR3 is 16 amino acids. The germline V gene encodes CDR1 SGHVS and CDR2 FQNEAQ. The V end lost 2 bases, the J end lost 1 base, and 13 bases lay between the germline ends. CDR3 sequence: CASSLRSQWGTDTQYF. As DNA, the CDR3 is TGTGCCAGCAGCTTAAGGAGCCAGTGGGGCACAGATACGCAGTATTTT. Looking up the rest from reference TRBV7-8 and TRBJ2-3 gives the full variable domain: GAGVSQSPRYKVAKRGQDVALRCDPISGHVSLFWYQQALGQGPEFLTYFQNEAQLDKSGLPSDRFFAERPEGSVSTLKIQRTQQEDSAVYLCASSLRSQWGTDTQYFGPGTRLTVL.

This clone was recorded a few times. The chain joins TRBV6-5 to TRBJ2-3; 8 bases map to TRBD2. The length of the CDR3 is 16 residues. The trim removed 4 bases at V and 0 bases at J, leaving 6 bases unmatched. Germline values: CDR1 MNHEY, CDR2 SVGAGI. The CDR3 nucleotides are TGTGCCAGCAGTTTCCGACTAGCGCCTAGCACAGATACGCAGTATTTT. Translating gives CASSFRLAPSTDTQYF.

The chain carries TRBV15 and TRBJ2-5; D not resolved. Germline CDR1 is LNHNV and CDR2 is YYDKDF (reference sequence). This CDR3 comprises 14 residues. V dropped 2 bases and J dropped 2 bases, with 9 bases sitting between them. The CDR3: CATSRLGLQETQYF. The CDR3 coding sequence is TGTGCCACCAGCAGATTGGGCCTTCAAGAGACCCAGTACTTC.

The sample holds a few counts of this clone. The rearrangement uses TRBV2 and TRBJ2-3; D ambiguous. V lost 9 bases and J 2 bases, leaving 27 bases between the germline ends. The CDR3 has 18 residues. Germline-derived CDR1 and CDR2 are SNHLY and FYNNEI. The CDR3 region has the DNA TGTGCCAGAAAGGGAAGAAGTGACGGAACGAGATCCACAGATACGCAGTATTTT. As protein: CARKGRSDGTRSTDTQYF. Full variable domain (missing parts from reference TRBV2 and TRBJ2-3): EPEVTQTPSHQVTQMGQEVILRCVPISNHLYFYWYRQILGQKVEFLVSFYNNEISEKSEIFDDQFSVERPDGSNFTLKIRSTKLEDSAMYFCARKGRSDGTRSTDTQYFGPGTRLTVL.

The rearrangement uses TRBV6-5 and TRBJ2-7, with 8 bases lining up with TRBD1. The CDR3 length is 14 residues. V lost 2 bases to trimming and J lost 5 bases; unmatched junction nucleotides: 5. The germline CDR1 and CDR2 sequences are MNHEY and SVGAGI. CDR3 region: CASSYVDRENEQYF. The CDR3 nucleotides read TGTGCCAGCAGTTACGTGGACAGGGAAAACGAGCAGTACTTC.

This clone was detected only a few times. This sequence joins TRBV20-1 and TRBJ2-5; no definite D call. This CDR3 spans 11 amino acids. Trimming stripped 3 bases from V and 3 bases from J, with 5 bases between. Germline V CDR1 and CDR2: DFQATT, SNEGSKA (reference sequence). CDR3 loop: CSASREETQYF. For the CDR3, the DNA is TGCAGTGCTAGCCGAGAAGAGACCCAGTACTTC.

This clone was observed a handful of times. The chain links TRBV28 to TRBJ1-5; 7 nucleotides line up with TRBD1. The CDR3 covers 14 residues. V trimming: 4 bases; J trimming: 5 bases; junction bases outside the gene matches: 5. Germline lookup yields CDR1 MDHEN and CDR2 SYDVKM. The DNA for the CDR3 is TGTGCCAGCAGTTCTGGGACAGATTATCAGCCCCAGCATTTT. Translated, it gives CASSSGTDYQPQHF.

The chain couples TRBV7-2 to TRBJ1-4; 9 bases agree with TRBD1. The CDR3 loop spans 14 amino acids. Germline V gene lookup returns CDR1 SGHTA and CDR2 FQGNSA. Losses at the gene ends were 5 bases for V and 8 bases for J; bases not matched to a gene: 6. The DNA of the CDR3 is TGTGCCAGCAGCCCCGGACAGGGGAGGGAAAAACTGTTTTTT. Its protein product is CASSPGQGREKLFF.

This sequence joins TRBV7-2 and TRBJ2-7, with 8 bases fitting TRBD1. From germline, CDR1 is SGHTA and CDR2 FQGNSA. The CDR3 runs 14 residues. V lost 5 bases and J lost 5; bases outside the gene matches: 8. The DNA for the CDR3 is TGTGCCAGCAGCAGGGACAGGTGGAGGAACGAGCAGTACTTC. This sequence encodes CASSRDRWRNEQYF.

The sample holds a few counts of this clone. The gene calls are TRBV4-1 and TRBJ2-3; 12 nucleotides line up with TRBD2. The germline gives CDR1 MGHRA, CDR2 YSYEKL. V lost 1 base and J lost 4; bases outside the gene matches: 6. This CDR3 has 17 amino acids. Here the CDR3 DNA reads TGCGCCAGCAGCCAAGTTCGGACTAGCGGGAAGTCAGATACGCAGTATTTT. Translating it yields CASSQVRTSGKSDTQYF.

CDR3 loop: CASSQVLGAETQYF. The CDR3 DNA sequence: TGTGCCAGCAGCCAAGTGCTAGGGGCAGAGACCCAGTACTTC. The chain couples TRBV14 to TRBJ2-5; TRBD1 is a possible D gene (5 bases). V lost 1 base and J 4 bases, leaving 10 bases between the germline ends. The length of the CDR3 is 14 residues. Germline CDR1 SGHDN, CDR2 FVKESK. The whole variable domain, remainder taken from reference TRBV14 and TRBJ2-5, is EAGVTQFPSHSVIEKGQTVTLRCDPISGHDNLYWYRRVMGKEIKFLLHFVKESKQDESGMPNNRFLAERTGGTYSTLKVQPAELEDSGVYFCASSQVLGAETQYFGPGTRLLVL.

This rearrangement joins TRBV30 to TRBJ2-1; TRBD1 is a possible D gene (5 bases). V shed 2 bases and J shed 4 bases, with 12 bases lying between them. Germline loops: CDR1 GTSNPN, CDR2 SVGIG (reference sequence). The CDR3 is 14 residues long. CDR3 DNA: TGTGCCTGGAGTCTCAGGGCGGTATACAATGAGCAGTTCTTC. Encoded protein: CAWSLRAVYNEQFF.

This clone has a handful of counts. CDR3 protein: CASSLHRAPPYNEQFF. In nucleotides, the CDR3 is TGTGCCAGCAGCCTCCACAGGGCCCCACCCTACAATGAGCAGTTCTTC. The chain links TRBV7-9 to TRBJ2-1, with D possibly matching TRBD1 (6 bases). CDR3 length: 16 amino acids. Germline assignment: CDR1 SEHNR and CDR2 FQNEAQ (reference sequence). V shed 5 bases and J shed 2 bases, with 16 bases lying between them. Using reference TRBV7-9 and TRBJ2-1 for the parts outside the CDR3, the full variable domain is DTGVSQNPRHKITKRGQNVTFRCDPISEHNRLYWYRQTLGQGPEFLTYFQNEAQLEKSRLLSDRFSAERPKGSFSTLEIQRTEQGDSAMYLCASSLHRAPPYNEQFFGPGTRLTVL.

This clone was observed a few times. The identical CDR3 is also encoded by other nucleotide sequences in the sample. The genes are TRBV18 and TRBJ2-1; possibly TRBD1 for D (5 bases). The CDR3 spans 12 residues. V shed 3 bases and J shed 7 bases, with 7 bases lying between them. CDR1 and CDR2 (germline): KGHSH, LQKENI. This CDR3 is CASSPSGNEQFF. The CDR3 nucleotides are TGTGCCAGCTCACCTTCAGGGAATGAGCAGTTCTTC.

The rearrangement joins TRBV5-6 to TRBJ2-3; D gene ambiguous. From germline, CDR1 is SGHDT and CDR2 YYEEEE. V was pared by 1 base and J by 4 bases, with 10 bases between. CDR3 size: 14 residues. The CDR3 is CASSLSFSPDTQYF. CDR3 coding DNA: TGTGCCAGCAGCTTGTCATTTAGTCCAGATACGCAGTATTTT.

This chain's CDR3 is CASSLGQGFKNIQYF. DNA for the CDR3: TGTGCCAGCAGCTTGGGACAGGGGTTCAAAAACATTCAGTACTTC. V gene TRBV5-4 combines with J gene TRBJ2-4, with 8 bases lining up with TRBD1. There are 15 residues in the CDR3. V gave up 0 bases and J gave up 3 bases; unmatched junction bases: 2. Germline V gene data show CDR1 as SGHNT and CDR2 as YYREEE (reference sequence).